Below, 22 T cell receptor beta chains from the same sample are listed, as sequenced in a study of graft-versus-host responses after intestinal transplantation. Here immunoSEQ multiplex PCR was the method, and the copy in TCRdb shows in-frame clones only, minus some. The data show more than 80,000 clones, roughly nine tenths seen once. No antigens are known for them. The material was unstimulated CD4+ T cells sorted from spleen or lymph node cells, obtained before intestinal transplant. These receptors were taken from a human donor who received an intestinal transplant.

V gene TRBV5-4 combines with J gene TRBJ2-4; TRBD2 is a possible D gene (7 bases). This CDR3 region has 17 residues. V was pared by 1 base and J by 1 base, with 15 bases between. CDR1 is SGHNT, CDR2 YYREEE, per germline (reference sequence). CDR3 DNA: TGTGCCAGCAGCTTGCCCGGGGGGCCTGGGGCCAAAAACATTCAGTACTTC. It specifies CASSLPGGPGAKNIQYF.

CDR3 sequence: CASSFTDRAGEQYF. CDR3 nucleotide sequence: TGTGCCAGCAGCTTCACGGACAGGGCCGGCGAGCAGTACTTC. The J gene is TRBJ2-7, the V gene TRBV7-9; 8 bases fit TRBD1. Germline V CDR1 and CDR2: SEHNR, FQNEAQ (reference sequence). V was pared by 3 bases and J by 6 bases, with 7 bases of the junction left unmatched. The CDR3 consists of 14 residues.

Notes on this clone: The same CDR3 is also encoded by other DNA sequences in this sample. The chain has TRBV6-1 and TRBJ2-1, with 11 bases identical to TRBD2. The V segment lost 4 bases and the J segment 4 bases; nucleotides outside the gene matches: 6. The CDR3 totals 16 residues. Germline V lookup: CDR1 MNHNS, CDR2 SASEGT. CDR3 in amino acids: CASSATSGGTYNEQFF. The CDR3 coding sequence is TGTGCCAGCAGTGCTACTAGCGGGGGAACTTACAATGAGCAGTTCTTC.

The chain has TRBV13 and TRBJ1-2, with TRBD1 matching over 9 bases. V was pared by 7 bases and J by 8 bases, with 17 bases of the junction left unmatched. The CDR3 has 16 amino acids. Germline V CDR1 and CDR2: PRHDT, FYEKMQ (reference sequence). As DNA, the CDR3 is TGTGCCAGCACCACAGGGGGCGCAGGAGCAATGAGAGGCTACACCTTC. Protein sequence: CASTTGGAGAMRGYTF. Filled out from reference TRBV13 and TRBJ1-2, the complete variable domain reads AAGVIQSPRHLIKEKRETATLKCYPIPRHDTVYWYQQGPGQDPQFLISFYEKMQSDKGSIPDRFSAQQFSDYHSELNMSSLELGDSALYFCASTTGGAGAMRGYTFGSGTRLTVV.

This clone showed up just a few times. This chain connects TRBV7-2 to TRBJ1-2; a possible D gene is TRBD1 (6 bases). The CDR3 totals 14 residues. V was pared by 9 bases and J by 5 bases, with 19 bases between. CDR1 SGHTA and CDR2 FQGNSA come from the germline V gene. Here the CDR3 reads CASSVGALGYGYTF. Here the CDR3 DNA reads TGTGCCAGTTCCGTGGGGGCTCTGGGATATGGCTACACCTTC.

This clone is a singleton in its sample. J is TRBJ1-2 and V is TRBV27; D is possibly TRBD1 (5 bases). With 2 bases removed from V and 0 bases from J, the gap between germline ends came to 10 bases. This CDR3 has 15 residues. Germline loops: CDR1 MNHEY, CDR2 SMNVEV (reference sequence). CDR3 in amino acids: CASSLATGPNYGYTF. Written as DNA, the CDR3 is TGTGCCAGCAGTTTAGCTACAGGCCCTAACTATGGCTACACCTTC.

The V call is TRBV6-5, the J call TRBJ2-7, with D perhaps TRBD2 (5 bases). Trimming removed 5 bases from V and 2 bases from J, with 13 bases in between. Germline CDR1 MNHEY, CDR2 SVGAGI. The CDR3 has 14 residues. CDR3 protein: CASSRPGSAYEQYF. In DNA, the CDR3 is TGTGCCAGCAGTCGCCCGGGGTCCGCCTACGAGCAGTACTTC.

This chain uses TRBV30 with TRBJ2-2; 8 bases match TRBD2. From germline, CDR1 is GTSNPN and CDR2 SVGIG (reference sequence). The V gene end was trimmed by 1 base and the J gene end by 5 bases; junction bases not matched to a gene: 9. The CDR3 has 16 amino acids. CDR3 amino acids: CAWSGHRGGGTGELFF. The CDR3 region has the DNA TGTGCCTGGAGTGGACACCGGGGGGGAGGAACCGGGGAGCTGTTTTTT.

This clone was recorded a few times. This chain links TRBV30 with TRBJ1-3; no definite D call. Germline V gene sequence: CDR1 GTSNPN, CDR2 SVGIG (reference sequence). The CDR3 is 13 amino acids. V lost 4 bases, J lost 1 base, and 8 bases lay in between. The CDR3 DNA reads as TGTGCCTGGATCCCCCGGTCTGGAAACACCATATATTTT. It translates to CAWIPRSGNTIYF. Based on the CDR3 plus reference TRBV30 and TRBJ1-3, the full variable domain is SQTIHQWPATLVQPVGSPLSLECTVEGTSNPNLYWYRQAAGRGLQLLFYSVGIGQISSEVPQNLSASRPQDRQFILSSKKLLLSDSGFYLCAWIPRSGNTIYFGEGSWLTVV.

This clone was recorded once. The chain couples TRBV6-1 to TRBJ1-1; TRBD1 is a possible D gene (6 bases). The CDR3 is 14 amino acids. V lost 5 bases and J 3 bases, leaving 13 bases between the germline ends. Germline CDR1 MNHNS, CDR2 SASEGT. The chain's CDR3 is CASSQQGGYTEAFF. CDR3 DNA sequence: TGTGCCAGCAGTCAACAGGGTGGGTACACTGAAGCTTTCTTT.

The chain links TRBV6-1 to TRBJ2-7; the match to TRBD2 covers 14 bases. Looked up from germline, CDR1 is MNHNS and CDR2 is SASEGT. This CDR3 has 15 amino acids. Trimming cost V 7 bases and J 3 bases; bases outside gene matches: 5. In DNA form, the CDR3 reads TGTGCCAGCACCCCGGGACTAGCGGGGGTCTACGAGCAGTACTTC. Translating gives CASTPGLAGVYEQYF.

In the case of this clone: Other DNA sequences in the sample encode the same CDR3. In DNA, the CDR3 is TGTGCCAGCAGCTTGGGAGCGCAAGAGACCCAGTACTTC. It translates to CASSLGAQETQYF. This chain links TRBV5-4 with TRBJ2-5, with D uncertain. With 0 bases removed from V and 2 bases from J, the gap between germline ends came to 5 bases. The CDR3 runs 13 residues. Germline values: CDR1 SGHNT, CDR2 YYREEE (reference sequence).

Only a few counts were recorded for this clone. V usage is TRBV6-1 and J usage is TRBJ2-6, with TRBD1 matching 10 bases. The ends lost 8 bases at V and 0 bases at J; junction bases unmatched: 1. The germline V gene encodes CDR1 MNHNS and CDR2 SASEGT. The CDR3 contains 15 residues. CDR3 loop: CASRQGASGANVLTF. Written as DNA, the CDR3 is TGTGCCAGCCGACAGGGGGCCTCTGGGGCCAACGTCCTGACTTTC.

Note on this clone: The sample has other DNA sequences that encode this CDR3 too. V is TRBV6-5 and J is TRBJ2-7; TRBD1 agrees at 10 bases. The CDR3 consists of 15 residues. Trimming removed 5 bases from V and 2 bases from J; junction bases left unmatched: 6. Germline V CDR1 and CDR2: MNHEY, SVGAGI. Written as DNA, the CDR3 is TGTGCCAGCAGTCTCCGGGACAGGGGTACCTACGAGCAGTACTTC. Residues: CASSLRDRGTYEQYF.

The gene calls are TRBV28 and TRBJ2-5; 10 nucleotides line up with TRBD2. Trimming took 8 bases from V and 6 from J; bases not matched to a gene: 6. Germline loops: CDR1 MDHEN, CDR2 SYDVKM. The CDR3 runs 13 residues. This chain's CDR3 is CASGLAERKTQYF. The CDR3, as DNA: TGTGCCAGCGGACTAGCGGAGCGAAAGACCCAGTACTTC.

V usage is TRBV5-1 and J usage is TRBJ1-5; 8 nucleotides line up with TRBD1. Trimming cost V 2 bases and J 1 base; bases outside gene matches: 14. CDR1 and CDR2 from the germline V gene are SGHRS and YFSETQ. This CDR3 comprises 19 residues. The CDR3 bases are TGCGCCAGCAGCTTACTTCCGTTCGGACAGGGCCGGAGCAATCAGCCCCAGCATTTT. Amino acids: CASSLLPFGQGRSNQPQHF.

The chain has TRBV5-3 and TRBJ2-7; 9 bases are a match to TRBD1. TRBV5-3 is identified as an open reading frame with a role that is uncertain. This CDR3 is built from 16 residues. The trim removed 2 bases at V and 1 base at J, leaving 7 bases unmatched. CDR3 region: CARSFPTGQGSYEQYF. The CDR3 nucleotides read TGTGCCAGAAGCTTTCCTACGGGACAGGGATCCTACGAGCAGTACTTC.

The V gene is TRBV5-1, the J gene TRBJ2-7; D unclear. Germline CDR1 reads SGHRS; CDR2 reads YFSETQ. V lost 4 bases to trimming and J lost 3 bases, with 8 bases between them. This CDR3 has 12 amino acids. The CDR3: CASSVDGYEQYF. The CDR3 DNA is TGCGCCAGCAGCGTGGACGGCTACGAGCAGTACTTC.

V is TRBV2 and J is TRBJ1-2; 7 bases agree with TRBD1. This CDR3 has 15 amino acids. Losses at the gene ends were 5 bases for V and 2 bases for J; bases not matched to a gene: 8. Germline V gene data show CDR1 as SNHLY and CDR2 as FYNNEI. The CDR3 here is CASSPPGQPNYGYTF. The DNA of the CDR3 is TGTGCCAGCAGTCCTCCGGGACAGCCAAACTATGGCTACACCTTC.

The J gene is TRBJ1-1, the V gene TRBV5-1, with a possible D match to TRBD1 (6 bases). Germline CDR1 and CDR2: SGHRS and YFSETQ. Trimming took off 0 bases at V and 3 bases at J, with 12 bases between the two ends. CDR3 size: 15 residues. The CDR3 coding sequence is TGCGCCAGCAGCTTGGGGGGGCCCTGGGACACTGAAGCTTTCTTT. Translating it yields CASSLGGPWDTEAFF.

This clone was seen more than once but under ten times. V is TRBV7-6 and J is TRBJ1-2; TRBD1 matches 9 bases. J was trimmed by 4 bases and V by 2 bases; bases with no gene match: 2. Germline loops: CDR1 SGHVS, CDR2 FNYEAQ. CDR3 length: 14 amino acids. CDR3 nucleotide sequence: TGTGCCAGCAGCTTAACAGGGGGCGGCTATGGCTACACCTTC. It yields the protein CASSLTGGGYGYTF.

V is TRBV2 and J is TRBJ2-3; TRBD2 might be the D (6 bases). V was shortened by 2 bases and J by 7 bases, with 13 bases between the two germline ends. Germline V CDR1 and CDR2: SNHLY, FYNNEI. The length of the CDR3 is 14 residues. The CDR3: CASSESQRGNTQYF. CDR3 DNA sequence: TGTGCCAGCAGTGAAAGCCAACGGGGGAATACGCAGTATTTT.